Below, one TCR beta chain is given with its context. No antigen is known for it. The cDNA had a unique molecular identifier and a template-switch universal primer site. TCRdb passed the 5' RACE reads through MiXCR, listing each CDR3 protein once. The sample has a few hundred thousand distinct CDR3 sequences, less than 9% seen once. The CDR3 runs 13 residues. Germline CDR1 and CDR2: DFQATT and SNEGSKA (reference sequence). Trimming left V 8 bases short and J 0 bases short, with 11 bases between. This sample is part of a study of identical twins. The study's findings and limits: Modelling approaches yielded underestimates of out-of-frame TCR alpha sharing between monozygotic twins.

The same sample was also studied in work on yellow fever vaccine responses in identical twins.

The clonotype was recovered from a woman between 18 and 29 years old in good health. The chain joins TRBV20-1 to TRBJ2-4; D gene uncertain. The sample consisted of memory (CD45RO+) T cells sorted from blood. The CDR3 loop reads CSHRPVAKNIQYF. CDR3 nucleotide sequence: TGCAGTCATAGACCGGTAGCCAAAAACATTCAGTACTTC.